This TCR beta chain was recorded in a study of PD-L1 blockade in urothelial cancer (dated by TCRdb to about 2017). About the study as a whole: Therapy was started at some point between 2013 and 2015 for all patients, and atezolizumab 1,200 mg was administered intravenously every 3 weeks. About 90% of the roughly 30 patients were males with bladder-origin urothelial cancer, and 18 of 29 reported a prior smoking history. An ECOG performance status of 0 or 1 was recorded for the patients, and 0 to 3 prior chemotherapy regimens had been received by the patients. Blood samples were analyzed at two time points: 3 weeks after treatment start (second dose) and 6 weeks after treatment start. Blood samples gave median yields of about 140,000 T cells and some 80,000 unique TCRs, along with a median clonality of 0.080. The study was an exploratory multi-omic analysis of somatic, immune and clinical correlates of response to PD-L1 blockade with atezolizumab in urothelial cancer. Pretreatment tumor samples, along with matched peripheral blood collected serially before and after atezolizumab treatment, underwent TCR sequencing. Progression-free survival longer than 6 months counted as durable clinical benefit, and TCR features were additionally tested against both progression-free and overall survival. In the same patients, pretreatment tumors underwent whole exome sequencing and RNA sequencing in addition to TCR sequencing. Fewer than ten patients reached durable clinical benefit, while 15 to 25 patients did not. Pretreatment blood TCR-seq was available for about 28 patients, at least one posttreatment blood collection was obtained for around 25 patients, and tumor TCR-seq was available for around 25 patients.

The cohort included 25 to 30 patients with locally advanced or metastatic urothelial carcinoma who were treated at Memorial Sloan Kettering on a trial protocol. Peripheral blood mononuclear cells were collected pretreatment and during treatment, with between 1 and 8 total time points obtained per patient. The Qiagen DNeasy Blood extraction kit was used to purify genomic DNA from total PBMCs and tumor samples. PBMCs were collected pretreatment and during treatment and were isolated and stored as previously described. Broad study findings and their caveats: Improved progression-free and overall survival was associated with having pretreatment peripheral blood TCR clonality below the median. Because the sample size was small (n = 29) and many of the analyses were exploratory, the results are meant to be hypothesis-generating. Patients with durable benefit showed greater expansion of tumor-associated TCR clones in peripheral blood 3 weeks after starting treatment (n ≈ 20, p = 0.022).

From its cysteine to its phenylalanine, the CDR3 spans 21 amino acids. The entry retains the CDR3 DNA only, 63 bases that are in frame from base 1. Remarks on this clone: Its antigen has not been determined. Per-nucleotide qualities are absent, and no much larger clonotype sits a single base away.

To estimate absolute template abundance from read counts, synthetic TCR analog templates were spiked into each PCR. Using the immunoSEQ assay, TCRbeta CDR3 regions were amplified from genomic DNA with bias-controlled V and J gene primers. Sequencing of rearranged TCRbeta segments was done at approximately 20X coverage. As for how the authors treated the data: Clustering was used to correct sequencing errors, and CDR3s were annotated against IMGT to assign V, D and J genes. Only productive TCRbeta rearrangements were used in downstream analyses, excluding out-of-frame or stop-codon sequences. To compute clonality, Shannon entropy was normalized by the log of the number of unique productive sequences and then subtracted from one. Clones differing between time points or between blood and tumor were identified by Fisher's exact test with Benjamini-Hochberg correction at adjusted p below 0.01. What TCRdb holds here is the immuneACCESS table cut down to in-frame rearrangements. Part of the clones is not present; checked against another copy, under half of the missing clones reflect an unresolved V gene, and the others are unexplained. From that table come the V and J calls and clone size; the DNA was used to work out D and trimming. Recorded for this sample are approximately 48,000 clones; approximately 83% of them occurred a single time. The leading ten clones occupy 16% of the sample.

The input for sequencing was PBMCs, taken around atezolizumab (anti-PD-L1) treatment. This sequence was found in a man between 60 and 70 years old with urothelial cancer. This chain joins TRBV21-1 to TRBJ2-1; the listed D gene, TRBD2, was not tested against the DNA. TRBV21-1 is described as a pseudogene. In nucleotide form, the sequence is TGTGCCAGCAGCGGACCCCCTAGCGCCCCGAGAGGCATTAGCTCCTACAATGAGCAGTTCTTC. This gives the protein CASSGPPSAPRGISSYNEQFF.